The rows below give T cell receptor beta chains drawn from one sample of a study of cytomegalovirus exposure and HLA in healthy donors. Repertoires were generated with immunoSEQ multiplex PCR, while TCRdb's copy carries only in-frame clones and drops some. Of about 260,000 clones listed, 90% are singletons. The sample was PBMCs. These receptors all stem from a woman aged 25-40 years in good health and CMV-seronegative. CDR3s include the opening cysteine and the closing phenylalanine or tryptophan. D genes are given only for firm matches. Clone size appears in some rows only: once, few, many, or a class for an expanded clone.

D gene	clone size	CDR3 length	V gene	J gene	CDR3 DNA	CDR3 protein
.	.	17	TRBV9	TRBJ2-5	TGTGCCAGCAGCGGACAGGATTCCCGCGGGAACCAAGAGACCCAGTACTTC	CASSGQDSRGNQETQYF
.	.	13	TRBV19	TRBJ1-5	TGTGCCAGTAGTATTAGCGGCAATCAGCCCCAGCATTTT	CASSISGNQPQHF
.	once	14	TRBV19	TRBJ2-1	TGTGCCAGTAGTACCTCCCCAGGGTACAATGAGCAGTTCTTC	CASSTSPGYNEQFF
.	.	15	TRBV6-5	TRBJ2-3	TGTGCCAGCAGTACTGGGGGGAAGAGCACAGATACGCAGTATTTT	CASSTGGKSTDTQYF
.	.	14	TRBV7-9	TRBJ2-1	TGTGCCAGCAGCCCCCCTAGCTTCAGCAATGAGCAGTTCTTC	CASSPPSFSNEQFF
.	once	17	TRBV28	TRBJ2-7	TGTGCCAGCGGCGACGCGACAGGCCCCCTCTTAGTTCGCGAGCAGTACTTC	CASGDATGPLLVREQYF
TRBD1	.	15	TRBV5-1	TRBJ1-1	TGCGCCAGCAGCTTCAACAGGGGGCTGAGCACTGAAGCTTTCTTT	CASSFNRGLSTEAFF
.	.	15	TRBV19	TRBJ2-1	TGTGCCAGTAGTATGTCCCTTGGGGGGTCCGTTGAGCAGTTCTTC	CASSMSLGGSVEQFF
.	.	17	TRBV11-2	TRBJ2-7	TGTGCCAGCAGCTTATTCGCTGGAGCCAAAACTGGATACGAGCAGTACTTC	CASSLFAGAKTGYEQYF
TRBD2	.	17	TRBV4-3	TRBJ2-5	TGCGCCAGCAGCCAAGGGGGAACTAGCGGGAGTCGGGAGACCCAGTACTTC	CASSQGGTSGSRETQYF
TRBD1	once	15	TRBV6-5	TRBJ1-4	TGTGCCAGCAGTTCGACAGGGCCTGATGTGCGGGGGCTGTTTTTT	CASSSTGPDVRGLFF
.	once	13	TRBV30	TRBJ1-5	TGTGCCTGGTCAGGAAGCGTCAATCAGCCCCAGCATTTT	CAWSGSVNQPQHF
TRBD1	.	14	TRBV5-1	TRBJ2-7	TGCGCCAGCAGCCCGACAGGGGAAGGATTCGAGCAGTACTTC	CASSPTGEGFEQYF
.	.	13	TRBV4-1	TRBJ2-1	TGCGCCAGCAGTCGAAACAGGGATTATGAGCAGTTCTTC	CASSRNRDYEQFF
.	.	13	TRBV4-3	TRBJ2-5	TGCGCCAGCAGCCAAGATCGATGGGAGACCCAGTACTTC	CASSQDRWETQYF
TRBD1	.	18	TRBV19	TRBJ1-4	TGTGCCAGTACGGGGACAGGGGAAGTCTTCAGGACTAATGAAAAACTGTTTTTT	CASTGTGEVFRTNEKLFF
TRBD1	.	13	TRBV29-1	TRBJ2-7	TGCAGCGTTACCGACAGGGGGTTGCACGAGCAGTACTTC	CSVTDRGLHEQYF
.	.	19	TRBV7-8	TRBJ2-1	TGTGCCAGCAGCTTACCTACACCGTCGAACCCGAGCTCCTACAATGAGCAGTTCTTC	CASSLPTPSNPSSYNEQFF
.	.	15	TRBV19	TRBJ2-2	TGTGCCAGTATAGGCGGCGCCCTCGCCACCGGGGAGCTGTTTTTT	CASIGGALATGELFF
TRBD1	.	16	TRBV7-2	TRBJ2-5	TGTGCCAGCAGCTTATCCACAGGGGCCCACCAAGAGACCCAGTACTTC	CASSLSTGAHQETQYF
.	.	16	TRBV7-2	TRBJ1-3	TGTGCCAGCAGCTTAATGGGGGGACGCTCTGGAAACACCATATATTTT	CASSLMGGRSGNTIYF
.	.	15	TRBV14	TRBJ2-2	TGTGCCAGCAGCCAAGTCGGGGGCTTCACCGGGGAGCTGTTTTTT	CASSQVGGFTGELFF
.	.	14	TRBV7-2	TRBJ2-7	TGTGCCAGCAGCTCCTCCAGGGCCCCCTACGAGCAGTACTTC	CASSSSRAPYEQYF
.	.	13	TRBV14	TRBJ2-5	TGTGCCAGCAGCCAGGAAAACTTCGGGACCCAGTACTTC	CASSQENFGTQYF
TRBD2	.	15	TRBV11-2	TRBJ2-5	TGTGCCAGCAACCTCGGGAGGACTACTGGAGAGACCCAGTACTTC	CASNLGRTTGETQYF
.	.	15	TRBV7-8	TRBJ2-2	TGTGCCAGCAGCTTAGGAGAGGGGAACACCGGGGAGCTGTTTTTT	CASSLGEGNTGELFF
TRBD1	.	17	TRBV4-1	TRBJ2-4	TGCGCCAGCAGCCAAACCGGGACAGGGGCCGGCAAAAACATTCAGTACTTC	CASSQTGTGAGKNIQYF
.	.	13	TRBV28	TRBJ2-3	TGTGCCAGCAATCGGGGGGCCACAGATACGCAGTATTTT	CASNRGATDTQYF